These T cell receptor beta chains were read from a single sample in a study of OX40 agonist ivuxolimab in advanced cancers. Profiled with immunoSEQ multiplex PCR; TCRdb holds only in-frame clones, not every one. Of tens of thousands of clones listed, about nine tenths are singletons. The specimen was CD4+ or CD8+ T cells sorted from blood, collected in a trial of the OX40 agonist ivuxolimab. The receptors stem from an adult with an advanced solid tumor such as melanoma, head and neck, liver or kidney cancer. Each CDR3 is given with its conserved first and last residue. A D gene is named only where the DNA matches it firmly. Size tells how often a clone was seen (once, few, many) or the class of an expanded clone, and some rows leave it out.

14	TRBV28	TRBD1	NA	TRBJ2-7	CASSLRDRGYEQYF	TGTGCCAGCAGTCTCCGGGACAGGGGGTACGAGCAGTACTTC
16	TRBV5-5	TRBD1	NA	TRBJ1-6	CASSGMLGTGASPLHF	TGTGCCAGCAGCGGGATGTTGGGGACAGGGGCCTCACCCCTCCACTTT
13	TRBV5-1	NA	NA	TRBJ2-7	CASSIHTSYEQYF	TGCGCCAGCAGCATCCACACCTCCTACGAGCAGTACTTC
14	TRBV27	NA	NA	TRBJ1-5	CASRVVVSNQPQHF	TGTGCCAGCAGGGTAGTGGTTAGCAATCAGCCCCAGCATTTT
12	TRBV2	NA	NA	TRBJ1-5	CASRVGGQPQHF	TGTGCCAGCAGGGTGGGTGGTCAGCCCCAGCATTTT
15	TRBV13	TRBD2	NA	TRBJ2-7	CASSMGLLQHYEQYF	TGTGCCAGCAGCATGGGACTACTCCAACACTACGAGCAGTACTTC
15	TRBV27	NA	NA	TRBJ2-2	CASRPGVSGAGELFF	TGTGCCAGCAGACCAGGAGTTTCGGGAGCCGGGGAGCTGTTTTTT
15	TRBV19	NA	once	TRBJ2-2	CASSIGGVLTGELFF	TGTGCCAGTAGTATAGGCGGGGTCCTTACCGGGGAGCTGTTTTTT
16	TRBV19	NA	NA	TRBJ2-1	CASSIDTGVVYNEQFF	TGTGCCAGTAGTATAGATACGGGAGTAGTCTACAATGAGCAGTTCTTC
17	TRBV29-1	NA	NA	TRBJ1-1	CSVVAMKSGTSLSEAFF	TGCAGCGTTGTTGCCATGAAATCCGGGACCTCCCTCTCTGAAGCTTTCTTT
14	TRBV9	NA	NA	TRBJ1-2	CASSVAMGARGYTF	TGTGCCAGCAGCGTAGCGATGGGGGCACGGGGCTACACCTTC
16	TRBV10-3	NA	NA	TRBJ1-3	CAISELGPSSGNTIYF	TGTGCCATCAGTGAGCTGGGCCCCAGCTCTGGAAACACCATATATTTT
17	TRBV7-8	NA	NA	TRBJ1-2	CASSLDQEGSLGLGYTF	TGTGCCAGCAGCTTAGATCAGGAGGGATCTTTAGGTTTGGGCTACACCTTC
18	TRBV5-4	NA	NA	TRBJ1-1	CASSLDRALSVPNTEAFF	TGTGCCAGCAGCTTGGACAGGGCTTTATCCGTCCCGAACACTGAAGCTTTCTTT
13	TRBV27	NA	NA	TRBJ2-1	CASSSLAFAEQFF	TGTGCCAGCAGTTCCCTGGCTTTCGCGGAGCAGTTCTTC
15	TRBV4-1	NA	NA	TRBJ1-2	CASSHPRSGGHGYTF	TGCGCCAGCAGCCACCCCCGGTCCGGGGGGCATGGCTACACCTTC
14	TRBV13	NA	NA	TRBJ2-3	CASSLGSDTDTQYF	TGTGCCAGCAGCTTAGGCTCCGACACAGATACGCAGTATTTT
15	TRBV14	NA	NA	TRBJ2-7	CASSQGRTPPYEQYF	TGTGCCAGCAGCCAAGGCCGGACACCACCCTACGAGCAGTACTTC
15	TRBV27	TRBD1	once	TRBJ2-7	CASSFLGTGGDEQYF	TGTGCCAGCAGTTTCCTAGGGACAGGGGGCGACGAGCAGTACTTC
11	TRBV11-2	TRBD1	NA	TRBJ2-1	CASRGGDEQFF	TGTGCCAGCAGAGGGGGCGATGAGCAGTTCTTC
14	TRBV5-4	NA	NA	TRBJ1-2	CASRDVTGERGYTF	TGTGCCAGCAGGGATGTGACAGGAGAACGGGGCTACACCTTC
14	TRBV30	NA	NA	TRBJ2-7	CAWSVPSDHLEQYF	TGTGCCTGGAGTGTACCCAGCGACCACCTCGAGCAGTACTTC
14	TRBV28	TRBD1	NA	TRBJ1-1	CASSLQGEDTEAFF	TGTGCCAGCAGCCTACAGGGGGAGGACACTGAAGCTTTCTTT
13	TRBV4-1	TRBD1	NA	TRBJ1-1	CASSQDRGSEAFF	TGCGCCAGCAGCCAAGACAGGGGGTCTGAAGCTTTCTTT
15	TRBV30	TRBD2	once	TRBJ2-1	CAWISRGRGYNEQFF	TGTGCCTGGATCTCGCGGGGGAGAGGCTACAATGAGCAGTTCTTC
13	TRBV19	NA	NA	TRBJ1-2	CASSQQPPYGYTF	TGTGCCAGTAGTCAACAGCCTCCCTATGGCTACACCTTC
13	TRBV19	TRBD1	NA	TRBJ1-4	CASSGQGPEKLFF	TGTGCCAGTAGTGGACAGGGCCCCGAAAAACTGTTTTTT
12	TRBV7-6	NA	few	TRBJ2-7	CASRGLGYEQYF	TGTGCCAGCAGGGGGTTGGGCTACGAGCAGTACTTC
17	TRBV9	TRBD2	once	TRBJ2-7	CASSVGPSSGKRYEQYF	TGTGCCAGCAGCGTAGGTCCCTCTAGCGGGAAACGCTACGAGCAGTACTTC
14	TRBV5-4	NA	NA	TRBJ1-2	CASSSPHRADGYTF	TGTGCCAGCAGCTCCCCCCACAGGGCGGATGGCTACACCTTC
14	TRBV10-2	NA	NA	TRBJ2-7	CASSESGTPYEQYF	TGCGCCAGCAGTGAGTCAGGGACACCCTACGAGCAGTACTTC
15	TRBV5-6	NA	NA	TRBJ2-7	CASSLIEDMKYEQYF	TGTGCCAGCAGCTTGATCGAAGACATGAAATACGAGCAGTACTTC
13	TRBV7-2	NA	NA	TRBJ2-5	CASSLASGETQYF	TGTGCCAGCAGCTTAGCGTCGGGGGAGACCCAGTACTTC
16	TRBV12-5	NA	NA	TRBJ2-3	CASGPPVAGSTDTQYF	TGTGCTAGTGGCCCCCCAGTGGCAGGGAGCACAGATACGCAGTATTTT
15	TRBV19	NA	once	TRBJ2-5	CASSIVRGSQETQYF	TGTGCCAGTAGTATTGTCCGGGGGAGTCAAGAGACCCAGTACTTC
16	TRBV29-1	NA	NA	TRBJ1-5	CSVDPLRGGGNQPQHF	TGCAGCGTTGACCCACTCAGGGGAGGGGGCAATCAGCCCCAGCATTTT
14	TRBV6-5	NA	NA	TRBJ2-3	CASSYYQYTDTQYF	TGTGCCAGCAGTTACTATCAATACACAGATACGCAGTATTTT
15	TRBV19	TRBD1	NA	TRBJ1-5	CASSIGTGGNQPQHF	TGTGCCAGTAGTATAGGGACAGGGGGGAATCAGCCCCAGCATTTT
13	TRBV27	NA	NA	TRBJ1-1	CASGRQANTEAFF	TGTGCCAGCGGACGACAGGCGAACACTGAAGCTTTCTTT